What follows is one TCR beta chain and its context. This clone's antigen is unknown. No much larger clone exists at a distance of one base, and base qualities are not known. This entry belongs to a study of OX40 agonist ivuxolimab in advanced cancers. With regard to the full study: Ivuxolimab was an agonistic, fully human IgG2 monoclonal antibody directed against OX40 (CD134), a costimulatory receptor. Intravenous ivuxolimab was administered to patients every 2 weeks at six dose levels: 0.01, 0.1, 0.3, 1.5, 3 and 10 mg/kg. Of the approximately 50 dose-escalation patients, hepatocellular carcinoma was present in about 20, melanoma in approximately 15, renal cell carcinoma in 9 and head and neck cancer in 9. A male proportion of roughly 80% and a mean age of around 60 years, ranging from 23 to 79, were recorded for the dose-escalation cohort. Patients were allowed to have had prior anti-PD-1, anti-PD-L1 or anti-CTLA-4 therapy, and roughly 40% of the dose-escalation patients had previously received checkpoint inhibitors. Three dose-escalation patients achieved partial responses, one with hepatocellular carcinoma and two with cutaneous melanoma. Peripheral TCRbeta sequencing was intended to test whether TCR sequence diversity was altered and clonal T-cell expansion was caused by ivuxolimab. The paper reports the monotherapy dose-escalation portion (N ≈ 50 patients) of the phase I ivuxolimab trial. General study outcomes and caveats: Low levels of normalized T-cell clonal expansion were also seen in some patients who did not respond. After ivuxolimab, expanded clones were on average more numerous among CD8+ T cells than among CD4+ T cells. In the 0.1-3.0 mg/kg groups, partial responders had among the lowest normalized peripheral clonal expansion, particularly in CD8+ T cells. Which antigens the clonally expanded peripheral T cells were specific for was not determined. At doses from 0.1 to 3.0 mg/kg, clonal expansion was seen in both CD4+ and CD8+ blood T cells between baseline and week 6.

The germline V gene yields ENHRY for CDR1 and SYGVKD for CDR2. Trimming takes 6 bases from V and 1 base from J, and the germline ends sit 16 bases apart. From its cysteine to its phenylalanine, the CDR3 spans 16 amino acids. The sequence is cut down to CDR3 DNA, 48 bases in frame from base 1. For sequencing of the TCRbeta CDR3 region, genomic DNA was extracted from the sorted cells. The immunoSEQ Assay was used to sequence the TCRbeta CDR3 regions. TCRdb limited this immuneACCESS table to in-frame rearrangements with V and J called. A share of clones is missing; checked studies link under half to unresolved V genes, and the rest is unexplained. The sample contains more than 85,000 clones, approximately 89% of them found a single time. The ten largest clones take up 0.25% to 0.3% of the sample. The trial excluded patients who had a history of autoimmune disease or were on systemic immunosuppression. In every dose cohort, peripheral blood was drawn for TCR sequencing at baseline, cycle 4 day 1, and cycle 7 day 1. The samples were taken from a phase I, first-in-human, multicenter, open-label dose-escalation trial of ivuxolimab. Adults with locally advanced or metastatic melanoma, renal cell, hepatocellular, or head and neck squamous cell carcinoma were enrolled in the trial. Before TCR sequencing, CD4+ T cells and CD8+ T cells were sorted from peripheral blood as separate populations.

This material consisted of CD4+ or CD8+ T cells sorted from blood, taken in a trial of the OX40 agonist ivuxolimab. The chain employs TRBV10-3 and TRBJ2-1; matching of 5 bases hints at TRBD2 as the D gene. This clonotype was obtained from an adult with an advanced solid tumor such as melanoma, head and neck, liver or kidney cancer. Here is the DNA: TGTGCCATCAGGCCTTCTGCGTGGGAGTCCTACAATGAGCAGTTCTTC. It specifies CAIRPSAWESYNEQFF.